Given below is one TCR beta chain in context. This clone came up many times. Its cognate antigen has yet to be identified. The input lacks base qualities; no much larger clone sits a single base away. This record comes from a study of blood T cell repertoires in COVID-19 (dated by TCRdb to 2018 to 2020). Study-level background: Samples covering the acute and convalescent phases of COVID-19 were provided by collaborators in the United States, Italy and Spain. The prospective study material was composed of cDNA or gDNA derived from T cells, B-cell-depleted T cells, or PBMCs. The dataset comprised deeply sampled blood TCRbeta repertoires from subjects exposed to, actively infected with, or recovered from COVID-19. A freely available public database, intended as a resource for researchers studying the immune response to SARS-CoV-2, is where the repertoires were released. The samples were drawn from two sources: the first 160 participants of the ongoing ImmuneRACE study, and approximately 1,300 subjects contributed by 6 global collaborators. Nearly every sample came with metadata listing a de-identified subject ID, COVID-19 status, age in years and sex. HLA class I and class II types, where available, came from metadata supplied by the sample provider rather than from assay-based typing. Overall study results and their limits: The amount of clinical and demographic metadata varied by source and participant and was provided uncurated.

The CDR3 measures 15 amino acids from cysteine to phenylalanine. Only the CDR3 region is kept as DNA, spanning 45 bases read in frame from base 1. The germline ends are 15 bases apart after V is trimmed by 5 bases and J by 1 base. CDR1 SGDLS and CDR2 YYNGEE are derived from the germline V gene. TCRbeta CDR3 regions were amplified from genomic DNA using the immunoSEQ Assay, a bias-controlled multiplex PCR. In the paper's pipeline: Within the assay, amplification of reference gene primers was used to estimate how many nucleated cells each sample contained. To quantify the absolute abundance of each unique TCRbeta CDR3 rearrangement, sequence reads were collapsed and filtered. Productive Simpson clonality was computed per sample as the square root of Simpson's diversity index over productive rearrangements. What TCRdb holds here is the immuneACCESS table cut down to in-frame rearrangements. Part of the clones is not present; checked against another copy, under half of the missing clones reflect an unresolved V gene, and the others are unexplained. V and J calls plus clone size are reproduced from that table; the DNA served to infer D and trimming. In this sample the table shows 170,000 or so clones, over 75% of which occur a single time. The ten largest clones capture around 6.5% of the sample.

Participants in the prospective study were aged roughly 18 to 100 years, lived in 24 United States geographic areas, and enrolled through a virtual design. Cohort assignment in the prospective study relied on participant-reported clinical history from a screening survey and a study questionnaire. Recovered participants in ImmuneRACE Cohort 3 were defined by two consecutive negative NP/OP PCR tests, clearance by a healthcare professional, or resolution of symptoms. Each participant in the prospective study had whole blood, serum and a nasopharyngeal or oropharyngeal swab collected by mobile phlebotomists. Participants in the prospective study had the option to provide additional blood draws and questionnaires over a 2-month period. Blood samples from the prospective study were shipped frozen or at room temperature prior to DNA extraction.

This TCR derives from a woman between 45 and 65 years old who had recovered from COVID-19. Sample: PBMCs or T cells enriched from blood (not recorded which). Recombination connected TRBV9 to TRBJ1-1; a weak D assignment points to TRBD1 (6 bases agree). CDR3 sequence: CASRGTGNPNTEAFF. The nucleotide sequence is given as TGTGCCAGCAGGGGTACAGGGAATCCGAACACTGAAGCTTTCTTT.